A selection of T cell receptor beta chains follows, all from one sample in a study of cytomegalovirus exposure and HLA in healthy donors. Here immunoSEQ multiplex PCR was the method, and the copy in TCRdb shows in-frame clones only, minus some. This sample has over 150,000 clones, with 80% found just once. The specimen was PBMCs. Receptors originate from a woman in her 40s in good health and CMV-seropositive. Each CDR3 is given with its conserved first and last residue.

V gene: TRBV19; J gene: TRBJ2-4; CDR3 protein: CASSKEGTGGYIQYF
V gene: TRBV5-1; J gene: TRBJ2-5; CDR3 protein: CASSTGQGGETQYF
V gene: TRBV11-2; J gene: TRBJ2-1; CDR3 protein: CASSGQAGGKDEQFF
V gene: TRBV28; J gene: TRBJ1-4; CDR3 protein: CASSPRSSGEKLFF
V gene: TRBV7-2; J gene: TRBJ2-1; CDR3 protein: CASSWGLAPGNEQFF
V gene: TRBV27; J gene: TRBJ2-7; CDR3 protein: CASSSQGLAGGVYEQYF
V gene: TRBV19; J gene: TRBJ1-1; CDR3 protein: CASSKGTGGAVVAFF
V gene: TRBV18; J gene: TRBJ2-1; CDR3 protein: CASSLEGGPGNEQFF
V gene: TRBV5-1; J gene: TRBJ2-1; CDR3 protein: CASSLGEAAYNEQFF
V gene: TRBV7-2; J gene: TRBJ2-7; CDR3 protein: CASSASSGIEQYF
V gene: TRBV5-4; J gene: TRBJ2-3; CDR3 protein: CASSPGLAGGESAQYF
V gene: TRBV7-9; J gene: TRBJ2-3; CDR3 protein: CASSLASAGDGLDTQYF
V gene: TRBV30; J gene: TRBJ1-2; CDR3 protein: CAWSVRGPQGTGYTF
V gene: TRBV29-1; J gene: TRBJ2-3; CDR3 protein: CSVVSLAGSTDTQYF
V gene: TRBV6-1; J gene: TRBJ1-4; CDR3 protein: CASSWQVNEKLFF
V gene: TRBV21-1; J gene: TRBJ2-5; CDR3 protein: CASSPKRWGPGKTQYF
V gene: TRBV4-2; J gene: TRBJ2-3; CDR3 protein: CASSQDPGTIRTDTQYF
V gene: TRBV5-1; J gene: TRBJ1-1; CDR3 protein: CASNHGQDSMNTEAFF
V gene: TRBV9; J gene: TRBJ1-2; CDR3 protein: CASSAQTGWAGYTF
V gene: TRBV28; J gene: TRBJ2-5; CDR3 protein: CATTGVRETQYF
V gene: TRBV7-9; J gene: TRBJ2-7; CDR3 protein: CASSLGISEQYF
V gene: TRBV5-1; J gene: TRBJ1-2; CDR3 protein: CASSLFPGNYGYTF
V gene: TRBV5-1; J gene: TRBJ1-1; CDR3 protein: CASSSSDGRGAFF
V gene: TRBV27; J gene: TRBJ1-5; CDR3 protein: CASRSQQGQYQPQHF
V gene: TRBV7-9; J gene: TRBJ2-5; CDR3 protein: CASSSKVVREETQYF
V gene: TRBV6-5; J gene: TRBJ2-7; CDR3 protein: CASTQWGRSGYEQYF
V gene: TRBV27; J gene: TRBJ1-5; CDR3 protein: CASSLRPGRRQPQHF
V gene: TRBV7-3; J gene: TRBJ1-1; CDR3 protein: CASSYGTGEAFF
V gene: TRBV5-1; J gene: TRBJ2-7; CDR3 protein: CASSMDRTSGGYEQYF
V gene: TRBV5-1; J gene: -; CDR3 protein: CASSWGLAASYEQYF
V gene: TRBV6-1; J gene: TRBJ2-3; CDR3 protein: CASSVAIAGFHTQYF
V gene: TRBV7-9; J gene: TRBJ1-2; CDR3 protein: CASFTPGMLYGYTF